This T cell receptor (beta chain) appears in the sequencing data of a study of T cell responses to AZD1222 COVID-19 vaccine (dated by TCRdb to about 2021). Concerning the study at large: TCR sequencing was performed for fewer than 250 trial participants, of whom around 200 were given two doses of AZD1222 and roughly 25 were given two doses of MenACWY control vaccine. Trial participants were enrolled by age into subgroups of 18-55, 56-69 and 70-plus years, and roughly 160, 29 and 62 TCR-sequenced participants, respectively, were included in these subgroups. Paper-wide results and their limitations: Participants were mostly white British, with more females than males. The authors suggested clonal diversity may have been underestimated. Conclusions about previously exposed vaccinees were limited because only 5 or 6 AZD1222 recipients were SARS-CoV-2 seropositive at baseline. Reportedly, almost half of the unique spike-specific TCRs recognized epitopes lying outside the regions that are mutated in the B.1.351 and B.1.1.7 variants. After two AZD1222 doses, spike-specific TCR breadth and depth were significantly higher than at day 0 and than in MenACWY recipients. In the small 56-69-year group, the increase in depth fell short of significance, most likely because of low power. Because no day 14 peak-response samples were available, repertoires were characterized only after the peak T cell response. Vaccine-associated CD4 TCRs spanned the whole spike protein, with dominant responses in regions 160-218 and 743-854.

The CDR3 regions of human TCRbeta chains were analyzed by immunosequencing. As for the authors' bioinformatics: Repertoire TCRs were matched against a reference library of SARS-CoV-2-specific TCRs generated with the MIRA antigen-specificity platform. Breadth meant the fraction of unique TCRs that were SARS-CoV-2-associated, whereas depth meant the fraction of total T cells that were SARS-CoV-2-associated. Using the MIRA data, every spike-specific TCR was mapped to the spike region that the TCR reacted to and assigned to either a CD4 or a CD8 class. Log10-transformed breadth and depth values were compared by one-way ANOVA with Sidak's multiple comparisons tests. The source is immuneACCESS, and TCRdb retained only in-frame sequences with V and J called. Part of the clones is not carried over; for the studies checked, unresolved V genes explain less than half of this, and the remainder is unexplained. V, J and clone size reflect that table, while D and trimming were determined from the DNA. For this sample, the table gives over 120,000 clones. Around 2.4% of the sample is taken by the ten largest.

From the germline V gene (reference sequence), CDR1 is LNHDA and CDR2 is SQIVND. V is reduced by 3 bases and J by 3 bases, leaving a spacing of 11 bases between them. CDR3 length: 14 amino acids, cysteine to phenylalanine. The sequence is cut down to CDR3 DNA, 42 bases in frame from base 1. The sample's time point label, in plain terms: baseline before first vaccination. Vaccinee samples came from UK trials COV001 and COV002, including a single-blind randomized controlled phase 2/3 trial of AZD1222 (ChAdOx1 nCoV-19) in healthy adults. Trial participant PBMC samples were collected at day 0 and day 28 after the second dose for TCRbeta chain sequencing. With regard to this clone: Which antigen it targets is not known.

This TCR came from an adult in good health. Material: peripheral blood. The chain couples TRBV19 to TRBJ1-1, with TRBD1 perhaps the D gene, on 5 matching bases. The DNA sequence is as follows: TGTGCCAGTAGTATTAGAGGAGGGGACACTGAAGCTTTCTTT. Its translation is CASSIRGGDTEAFF. Reference TRBV19 and TRBJ1-1 proteins supply the regions before and after the CDR3; the full variable domain is: DGGITQSPKYLFRKEGQNVTLSCEQNLNHDAMYWYRQDPGQGLRLIYYSQIVNDFQKGDIAEGYSVSREKKESFPLTVTSAQKNPTAFYLCASSIRGGDTEAFFGQGTRLTVV.